This TCR beta chain was sequenced for a study of shared clonotypes between healthy human individuals. The wider study: CD4 naive cells filled three plates per donor, CD4 memory three, CD8 naive two and CD8 memory one. Study-level findings and limits: Tissues were not sampled, only blood, and their repertoires likely differ.

As defined, naive CD8 cells were CD45RO-negative and positively selected for CCR7, with terminally differentiated effector memory CD45RA+ cells excluded. Donors were healthy HIV-negative adults without recent acute infections or vaccinations. Over several immunoSEQ plates, each subset's genomic DNA was distributed in even portions. Assay: immunoSEQ multiplex PCR; the TCRdb copy retains only in-frame clones and omits some. The sample has around 580,000 clones, about 98% seen once; the top ten hold 0.3%. Germline CDR1 SGHNT, CDR2 YENEEA. There are 14 residues in the CDR3. Trimming removed 1 base from V and 5 bases from J; junction bases left unmatched: 2. With respect to this clone: Its matching antigen is unknown. In the same sample, other DNA sequences code for this CDR3.

Sequencing input: naive CD8+ T cells sorted from blood. This sequence joins TRBV11-3 and TRBJ2-7; 10 nucleotides align to TRBD1. This clonotype was obtained from a man aged 25 to 45 in good health. The CDR3 sequence is CASSLGQGADEQYF. As DNA, the CDR3 is TGTGCCAGCAGCTTAGGACAGGGGGCGGACGAGCAGTACTTC.